Below, 8 T cell receptor beta chains from the same sample are listed, as sequenced in a study of T-cell reconstitution after alpha-beta-depleted transplantation in children. Library preparation (for TCRbeta) was performed with unique molecular identifiers. TCRdb re-derived calls from the PCR reads in MiXCR, one entry per CDR3 protein. The sample records around 440,000 distinct CDR3 sequences, about 11% being singletons. The sequencing here drew on PBMCs, taken before TCRalphabeta/CD19-depleted stem cell transplant. The receptor set was obtained from a child aged 2-15 years with inherited bone marrow failure, due to receive a stem cell transplant.

Many counts were recorded for this clonotype. This chain joins TRBV10-3 and TRBJ2-3; D gene ambiguous. Germline CDR1 and CDR2: ENHRY and SYGVKD. This CDR3 has 11 amino acids. Trimming cost V 5 bases and J 2 bases, with 2 bases left between them. In nucleotides, the CDR3 is TGTGCCATCAGTTTCACAGATACGCAGTATTTT. Translation gives CAISFTDTQYF.

This clonotype was counted a few times. The V call is TRBV7-2, the J call TRBJ2-3, with 7 bases matching TRBD1. Germline V gene lookup returns CDR1 SGHTA and CDR2 FQGNSA. V shed 3 bases, J shed 5 bases, and the junction held 2 bases outside the gene matches. CDR3 size: 13 residues. This CDR3 is CASSLQGEDTQYF. CDR3 DNA: TGTGCCAGCAGCTTGCAGGGGGAAGATACGCAGTATTTT.

This clonotype has more than one count but fewer than ten. V usage is TRBV10-3 and J usage is TRBJ2-3; TRBD2 matches 9 bases. Germline loops: CDR1 ENHRY, CDR2 SYGVKD. With 3 bases clipped from V and 0 bases from J, the junction kept 7 bases outside the gene matches. CDR3 size: 17 residues. In DNA form, the CDR3 reads TGTGCCATCAGTGACCCGGGACTAGCTCCGAGCACAGATACGCAGTATTTT. This codes for CAISDPGLAPSTDTQYF.

A few counts support this clonotype. The chain is built from TRBV4-3 and TRBJ2-3, with no clear D. Germline V gene data show CDR1 as LGHNA and CDR2 as YSLEER. This CDR3 has 16 amino acids. V lost 1 base, J lost 2 bases, and 13 bases lay in between. The CDR3 reads CASSQGPLPNTDTQYF. CDR3 nucleotides: TGCGCCAGCAGCCAAGGACCCCTACCGAACACAGATACGCAGTATTTT.

The table lists this clonotype with many counts. The chain recombines TRBV20-1 with TRBJ2-1; 12 nucleotides agree with TRBD2. CDR3 length equals 18 residues. Per germline, CDR1 DFQATT and CDR2 SNEGSKA (reference sequence). V shed 0 bases and J 4 bases; nucleotides not matched to a gene: 10. CDR3 nucleotide sequence: TGCAGTGCTAGAGAAGGGCTAGCGGGAGGGCCTTCTTACAATGAGCAGTTCTTC. This encodes CSAREGLAGGPSYNEQFF.

This clonotype came up a few times. A junction end diverges from the germline sequence, so it may reflect a read error. The chain has TRBV10-2 and TRBJ1-1, with D possibly matching TRBD1 (6 bases). The CDR3 loop spans 13 amino acids. Germline assignment: CDR1 WSHSY and CDR2 SAAADI. The CDR3 coding sequence is TGCGCCAGCAGTGAGACAGGGCACGGACTTCGGGTCTTT. This codes for CASSETGHGLRVF.

A word on this clonotype: This sequence may be a read error, since a much larger clone differs from it by one base. The chain recombines TRBV5-1 with TRBJ2-7, with 7 positions matching TRBD1. J was trimmed by 3 bases and V by 4 bases; bases with no gene match: 7. In germline, CDR1 is SGHRS, CDR2 YFSETQ. This CDR3 has 14 amino acids. Here the CDR3 reads CASSPGTDHYEQYF. In DNA form, the CDR3 reads TGCGCCAGCAGCCCTGGGACAGATCACTACGAGCAGTACTTC.

This chain uses TRBV28 with TRBJ2-7; no reliable D call. The V gene lost 5 bases and the J gene lost 0 bases, with 17 bases spanning the gap. The CDR3 has 16 residues. The germline V gene has CDR1 MDHEN and CDR2 SYDVKM. CDR3 bases: TGTGCCAGCAGTCCCCCCCGACACCTGTACTCCTACGAGCAGTACTTC. This encodes CASSPPRHLYSYEQYF.